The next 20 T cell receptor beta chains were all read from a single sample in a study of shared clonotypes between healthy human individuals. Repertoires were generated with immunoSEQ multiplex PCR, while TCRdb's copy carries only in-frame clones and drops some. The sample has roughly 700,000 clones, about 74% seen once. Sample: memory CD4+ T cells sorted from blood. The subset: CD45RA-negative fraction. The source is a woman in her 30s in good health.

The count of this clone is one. The CDR3 spells CRAGIDEQFF. In nucleotides, the CDR3 is TGCAGAGCGGGAATCGATGAGCAGTTCTTC. This chain joins TRBV20-1 and TRBJ2-1; 7 nucleotides match TRBD2. Germline CDR1 and CDR2: DFQATT and SNEGSKA (reference sequence). The CDR3 is 10 amino acids.

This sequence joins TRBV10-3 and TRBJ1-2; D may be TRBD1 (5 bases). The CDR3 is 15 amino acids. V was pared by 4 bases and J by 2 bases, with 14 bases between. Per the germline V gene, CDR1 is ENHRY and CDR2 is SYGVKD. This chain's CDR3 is CAISAGDGVNYGYTF. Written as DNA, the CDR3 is TGTGCCATCAGTGCGGGGGACGGCGTAAACTATGGCTACACCTTC.

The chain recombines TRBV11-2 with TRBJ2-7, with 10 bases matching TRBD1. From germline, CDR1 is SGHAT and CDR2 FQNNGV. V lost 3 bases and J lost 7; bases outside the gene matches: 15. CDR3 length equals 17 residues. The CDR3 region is CASSFFSGRTGGYEQYF. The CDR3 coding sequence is TGTGCCAGCAGCTTCTTCTCTGGGCGGACAGGGGGTTATGAGCAGTACTTC.

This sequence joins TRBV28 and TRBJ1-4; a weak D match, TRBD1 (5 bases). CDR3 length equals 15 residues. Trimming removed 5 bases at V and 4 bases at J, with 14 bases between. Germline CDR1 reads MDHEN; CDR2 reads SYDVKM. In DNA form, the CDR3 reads TGTGCCAGCAGTCCTGGGACGAGGAATAATGAAAAACTGTTTTTT. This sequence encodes CASSPGTRNNEKLFF.

CDR3 amino acids: CASSTQAGGDRNEQFF. The CDR3 DNA reads TGTGCCAGCAGTACCCAGGCGGGGGGAGACCGTAATGAGCAGTTCTTC. This rearrangement joins TRBV25-1 to TRBJ2-1; 8 nucleotides align to TRBD2. This CDR3 contains 16 residues. The germline CDR1 and CDR2 sequences are MGHDK and SYGVNS. After removal of 5 bases from V and 7 bases from J, the junction contained 13 bases not matched to a gene.

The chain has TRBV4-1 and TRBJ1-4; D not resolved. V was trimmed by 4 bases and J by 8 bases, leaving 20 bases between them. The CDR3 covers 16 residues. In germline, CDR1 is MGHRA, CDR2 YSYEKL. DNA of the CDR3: TGCGCCAGCAGCCCCCACGGGGTGGCGGACGGCGAAAAACTGTTTTTT. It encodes CASSPHGVADGEKLFF.

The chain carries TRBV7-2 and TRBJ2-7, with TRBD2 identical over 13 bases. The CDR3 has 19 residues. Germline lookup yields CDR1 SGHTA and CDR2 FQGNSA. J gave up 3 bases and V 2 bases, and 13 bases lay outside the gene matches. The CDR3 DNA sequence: TGTGCCAGCAGCTTACTCCAGACGGTGTGGACTAGCGGGAGCTACGAGCAGTACTTC. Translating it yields CASSLLQTVWTSGSYEQYF.

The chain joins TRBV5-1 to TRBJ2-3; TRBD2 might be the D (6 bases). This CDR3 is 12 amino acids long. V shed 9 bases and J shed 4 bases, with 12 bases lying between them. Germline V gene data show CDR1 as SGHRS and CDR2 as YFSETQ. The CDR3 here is CATSSGADTQYF. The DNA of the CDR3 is TGCGCCACCTCGTCGGGGGCAGATACGCAGTATTTT.

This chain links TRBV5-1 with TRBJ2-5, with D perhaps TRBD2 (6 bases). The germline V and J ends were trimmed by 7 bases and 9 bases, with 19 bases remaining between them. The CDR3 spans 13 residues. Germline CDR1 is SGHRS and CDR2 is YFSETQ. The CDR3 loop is CASLRDFEGAQYF. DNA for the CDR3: TGCGCCAGCTTAAGGGACTTTGAAGGGGCCCAGTACTTC.

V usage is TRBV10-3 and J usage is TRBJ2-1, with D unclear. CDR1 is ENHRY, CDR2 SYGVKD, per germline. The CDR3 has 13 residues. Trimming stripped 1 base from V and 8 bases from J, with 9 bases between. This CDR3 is CAISEYRWDEQFF. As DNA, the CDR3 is TGTGCCATCAGTGAGTATCGATGGGATGAGCAGTTCTTC.

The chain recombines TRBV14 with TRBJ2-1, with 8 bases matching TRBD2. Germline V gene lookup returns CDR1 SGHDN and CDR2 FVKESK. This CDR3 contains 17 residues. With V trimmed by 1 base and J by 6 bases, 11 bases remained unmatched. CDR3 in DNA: TGTGCCAGCAGCCAAGGGGCTAGCGGGCTTTGGGGCAATGAGCAGTTCTTC. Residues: CASSQGASGLWGNEQFF.

The CDR3 protein is CATSTDRGQLGNQPQHF. CDR3 sequence (DNA): TGTGCCACCAGCACCGACAGGGGGCAATTGGGCAATCAGCCCCAGCATTTT. This sequence joins TRBV15 and TRBJ1-5; 10 bases line up with TRBD1. Per the germline V gene, CDR1 is LNHNV and CDR2 is YYDKDF (reference sequence). The CDR3 runs 17 residues. The V and J ends lost 4 bases and 2 bases, in that order; junction bases with no gene match: 8.

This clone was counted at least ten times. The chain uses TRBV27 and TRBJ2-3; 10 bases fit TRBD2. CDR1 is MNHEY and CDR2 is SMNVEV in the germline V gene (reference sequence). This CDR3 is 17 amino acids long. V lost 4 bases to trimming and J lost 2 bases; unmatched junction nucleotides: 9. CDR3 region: CASSSPLLAGFTDTQYF. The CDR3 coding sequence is TGTGCCAGCAGTTCCCCCCTACTAGCGGGGTTCACAGATACGCAGTATTTT.

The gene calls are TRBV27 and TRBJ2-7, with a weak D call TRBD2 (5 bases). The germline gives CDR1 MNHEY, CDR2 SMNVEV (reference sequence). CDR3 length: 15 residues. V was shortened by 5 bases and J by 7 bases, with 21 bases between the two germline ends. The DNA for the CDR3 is TGTGCCAGCAGTCCGCGGGTAGGGTACTACGTGGAGCAGTACTTC. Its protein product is CASSPRVGYYVEQYF.

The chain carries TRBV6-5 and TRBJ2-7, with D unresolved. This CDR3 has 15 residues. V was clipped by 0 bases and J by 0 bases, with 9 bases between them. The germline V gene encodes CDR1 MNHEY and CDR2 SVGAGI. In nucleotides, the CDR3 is TGTGCCAGCAGTTACTCGGCAGGTCTCTCCTACGAGCAGTACTTC. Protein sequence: CASSYSAGLSYEQYF.

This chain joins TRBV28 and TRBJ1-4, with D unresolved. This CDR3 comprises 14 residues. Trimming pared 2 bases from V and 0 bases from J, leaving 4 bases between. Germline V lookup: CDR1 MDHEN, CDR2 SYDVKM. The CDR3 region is CASSLSPTNEKLFF. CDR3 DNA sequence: TGTGCCAGCAGTTTAAGTCCAACTAATGAAAAACTGTTTTTT.

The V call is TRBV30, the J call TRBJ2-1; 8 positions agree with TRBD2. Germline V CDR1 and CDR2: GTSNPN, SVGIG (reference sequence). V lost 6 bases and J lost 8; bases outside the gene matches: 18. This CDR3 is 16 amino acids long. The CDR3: CACQLPGTRKIDEQFF. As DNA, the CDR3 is TGTGCCTGTCAACTACCCGGGACTAGAAAAATCGATGAGCAGTTCTTC.

This chain's CDR3 is CATDAGVTAGANVLTF. CDR3 nucleotide sequence: TGTGCCACCGATGCGGGAGTTACCGCTGGGGCCAACGTCCTGACTTTC. The chain uses TRBV28 and TRBJ2-6; the match to TRBD2 covers 7 bases. The CDR3 covers 16 residues. The germline V gene has CDR1 MDHEN and CDR2 SYDVKM. With V trimmed by 10 bases and J by 2 bases, 11 bases remained unmatched.

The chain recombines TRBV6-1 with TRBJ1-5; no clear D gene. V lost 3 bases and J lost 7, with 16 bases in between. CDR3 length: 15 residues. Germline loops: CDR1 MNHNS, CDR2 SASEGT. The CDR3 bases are TGTGCCAGCAGTGACCAGCCGCCGGTGGGGCAGCCCCAGCATTTT. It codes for CASSDQPPVGQPQHF.

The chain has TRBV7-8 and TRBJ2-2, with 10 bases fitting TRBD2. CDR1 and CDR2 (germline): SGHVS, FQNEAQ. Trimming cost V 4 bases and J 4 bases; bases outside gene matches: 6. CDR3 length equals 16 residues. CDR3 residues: CASSWGAGGATGELFF. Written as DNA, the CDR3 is TGTGCCAGCAGCTGGGGAGCGGGAGGGGCCACCGGGGAGCTGTTTTTT.